The 9 T cell receptor beta chains listed next were all sequenced from one sample in a study of shared clonotypes between healthy human individuals. The assay was immunoSEQ multiplex PCR, and TCRdb's table has in-frame clones only and misses some. The sample has some 1,100,000 clones, around three quarters seen once. Sequencing input: memory CD4+ T cells from PBMCs. The subset denotes: CD45RA-negative fraction. The receptors originated from a man aged 18 to 35 in good health. Some clones in this sample may be carry-over from other donors' samples.

The gene calls are TRBV6-5 and TRBJ2-2; no definite D call. Germline V lookup: CDR1 MNHEY, CDR2 SVGAGI. The CDR3 loop spans 15 amino acids. Trimming cost V 8 bases and J 0 bases, with 13 bases left between them. The CDR3, as DNA: TGTGCCAGCCGGATACAGATAGCGAACACCGGGGAGCTGTTTTTT. As protein: CASRIQIANTGELFF.

The V call is TRBV5-1, the J call TRBJ2-5, with D perhaps TRBD1 (5 bases). Germline CDR1 reads SGHRS; CDR2 reads YFSETQ. V was shortened by 0 bases and J by 0 bases, with 9 bases between the two germline ends. The CDR3 loop spans 15 amino acids. CDR3 coding DNA: TGCGCCAGCAGCTTGGGACAGACAAACCAAGAGACCCAGTACTTC. Translating it yields CASSLGQTNQETQYF.

The chain is built from TRBV19 and TRBJ2-3, with D possibly being TRBD2 (5 bases). Germline CDR1 LNHDA, CDR2 SQIVND (reference sequence). The CDR3 has 16 residues. Trimming took off 4 bases at V and 0 bases at J, with 14 bases between the two ends. CDR3 amino acids: CASSTARRTSTDTQYF. For the CDR3, the DNA is TGTGCCAGTAGTACGGCGCGGAGGACTAGCACAGATACGCAGTATTTT.

The chain uses TRBV5-1 and TRBJ2-7, with 8 bases lining up with TRBD1. Germline values: CDR1 SGHRS, CDR2 YFSETQ. After removal of 0 bases from V and 3 bases from J, the junction contained 5 bases not matched to a gene. This CDR3 is 15 amino acids long. The CDR3 DNA follows: TGCGCCAGCAGCTTGGGTTCAGGGGGCGACTACGAGCAGTACTTC. Protein sequence: CASSLGSGGDYEQYF.

V and J are TRBV7-3 and TRBJ2-2, with D perhaps TRBD1 (8 bases). This CDR3 contains 15 residues. CDR1 and CDR2 from the germline V gene are SGHTA and FQGTGA. Trimming removed 3 bases from V and 5 bases from J, with 13 bases in between. The CDR3 region has the DNA TGTGCCAGCAGCTTCGACAGGGGAGGGACCGGGGAGCTGTTTTTT. It specifies CASSFDRGGTGELFF.

V usage is TRBV25-1 and J usage is TRBJ2-2; 9 nucleotides line up with TRBD2. After removal of 10 bases from V and 2 bases from J, the junction contained 11 bases not matched to a gene. The CDR3 has 16 amino acids. Germline loops: CDR1 MGHDK, CDR2 SYGVNS. Written as DNA, the CDR3 is TGTGCCAACGGGCGGGAGGGCCAAAGAAACACCGGGGAGCTGTTTTTT. Translation gives CANGREGQRNTGELFF.

The V and J genes are TRBV15 and TRBJ2-7; the D gene is possibly TRBD1 (6 bases). Trimming left V 8 bases short and J 6 bases short, with 17 bases between. The CDR3 consists of 13 residues. CDR1 is LNHNV and CDR2 is YYDKDF in the germline V gene (reference sequence). CDR3 sequence (DNA): TGTGCCACCGCAGGCAGGGGAACACCCGAGCAGTACTTC. Translated: CATAGRGTPEQYF.

This sequence joins TRBV27 and TRBJ2-7; 9 bases match TRBD2. V shed 5 bases and J 2 bases; nucleotides not matched to a gene: 7. This CDR3 has 15 residues. Germline assignment: CDR1 MNHEY and CDR2 SMNVEV (reference sequence). The CDR3 DNA sequence: TGTGCCAGCAGTCCTGAGCGGGGGGCCCCCTACGAGCAGTACTTC. Protein: CASSPERGAPYEQYF.

The chain has TRBV4-2 and TRBJ1-2; 10 bases are a match to TRBD1. The V segment lost 4 bases and the J segment 2 bases; nucleotides outside the gene matches: 10. From germline, CDR1 is LGHNA and CDR2 YNFKEQ. The CDR3 covers 17 residues. CDR3 amino acids: CASSPRTGGETNYGYTF. The CDR3 region has the DNA TGTGCCAGCAGCCCCAGGACAGGGGGAGAAACAAACTATGGCTACACCTTC.